Shown below are 8 T cell receptor beta chains from a single sample sequenced in a study of shared clonotypes between healthy human individuals. TCRdb's table, derived via immunoSEQ multiplex PCR, lists solely in-frame clones and lacks some. The data hold approximately 1.4 million clones, with 98% observed a single time. The sample taken for sequencing was naive CD4+ T cells sorted from blood. Subset here: CD45RA+ positively selected. These receptors originate from a man under 40 in good health.

The CDR3 DNA sequence: TGTGCCAGCAGCCAAGATCAAGGACTAGCGGGAGCGGGCGAGCAGTACTTC. Protein sequence: CASSQDQGLAGAGEQYF. The chain combines TRBV14 with TRBJ2-7; 13 bases align to TRBD2. This CDR3 spans 17 amino acids. Germline V CDR1 and CDR2: SGHDN, FVKESK. V lost 0 bases to trimming and J lost 6 bases; unmatched junction nucleotides: 8.

This chain uses TRBV7-2 with TRBJ2-5; TRBD1 is a possible D gene (7 bases). Germline loops: CDR1 SGHTA, CDR2 FQGNSA. Trimming stripped 6 bases from V and 5 bases from J, with 16 bases between. The CDR3 loop spans 14 amino acids. The CDR3 DNA is TGTGCCAGCAGAATCGGAGGGGGCTATGAGACCCAGTACTTC. Its protein is CASRIGGGYETQYF. The full variable domain, with the rest looked up from reference TRBV7-2 and TRBJ2-5, is GAGVSQSPSNKVTEKGKDVELRCDPISGHTALYWYRQSLGQGLEFLIYFQGNSAPDKSGLPSDRFSAERTGGSVSTLTIQRTQQEDSAVYLCASRIGGGYETQYFGPGTRLLVL.

This clone was found once. The gene calls are TRBV28 and TRBJ2-5; 7 bases are a match to TRBD2. The CDR3 extends over 14 amino acids. Germline lookup yields CDR1 MDHEN and CDR2 SYDVKM. V lost 10 bases and J lost 5; bases outside the gene matches: 13. As DNA, the CDR3 is TGTGCCAACATGGCTGCCGGGGAGGGTGAGACCCAGTACTTC. Residues: CANMAAGEGETQYF.

The chain is built from TRBV5-6 and TRBJ2-3; D might be TRBD2 (6 bases). V shed 5 bases and J shed 4 bases, with 20 bases lying between them. There are 16 residues in the CDR3. Germline-derived CDR1 and CDR2 are SGHDT and YYEEEE. The DNA of the CDR3 is TGTGCCAGCAGTTCCTCCGGGGCGGGACGAGCAGATACGCAGTATTTT. Encoded protein: CASSSSGAGRADTQYF.

The V gene is TRBV5-1, the J gene TRBJ2-1; no clear D. The CDR3 contains 13 residues. The V and J ends lost 2 bases and 8 bases respectively, with 11 bases between them. Looked up from germline, CDR1 is SGHRS and CDR2 is YFSETQ. The CDR3 loop reads CASSLSSLDEQFF. CDR3 nucleotides: TGCGCCAGCAGCTTATCATCCCTCGATGAGCAGTTCTTC.

Notes on this clone: The sample holds other DNA sequences that translate to the same CDR3. The chain recombines TRBV6-5 with TRBJ1-5; perhaps TRBD1 as D (6 bases). This CDR3 region has 14 residues. Trimming pared 2 bases from V and 4 bases from J, leaving 9 bases between. Germline V CDR1 and CDR2: MNHEY, SVGAGI. The CDR3 sequence is CASSYGQGNQPQHF. The DNA of the CDR3 is TGTGCCAGCAGTTACGGTCAGGGGAATCAGCCCCAGCATTTT.

The rearrangement links TRBV18 to TRBJ2-5; D unclear. The germline V gene encodes CDR1 KGHSH and CDR2 LQKENI. The CDR3 has 14 residues. Between the trimmed V and J ends, which lost 2 bases and 1 base, there was a span of 8 bases. This CDR3 reads CASSPGDPQETQYF. The CDR3 DNA sequence: TGTGCCAGCTCACCAGGGGATCCCCAAGAGACCCAGTACTTC.

This rearrangement joins TRBV11-2 to TRBJ2-7; TRBD2 matches 7 bases. In germline, CDR1 is SGHAT, CDR2 FQNNGV. V was clipped by 2 bases and J by 4 bases; unmatched bases: 8. This CDR3 has 15 amino acids. CDR3 amino acids: CASSLFTGGVYEQYF. In nucleotides, the CDR3 is TGTGCCAGCAGCTTATTTACGGGAGGTGTATACGAGCAGTACTTC.